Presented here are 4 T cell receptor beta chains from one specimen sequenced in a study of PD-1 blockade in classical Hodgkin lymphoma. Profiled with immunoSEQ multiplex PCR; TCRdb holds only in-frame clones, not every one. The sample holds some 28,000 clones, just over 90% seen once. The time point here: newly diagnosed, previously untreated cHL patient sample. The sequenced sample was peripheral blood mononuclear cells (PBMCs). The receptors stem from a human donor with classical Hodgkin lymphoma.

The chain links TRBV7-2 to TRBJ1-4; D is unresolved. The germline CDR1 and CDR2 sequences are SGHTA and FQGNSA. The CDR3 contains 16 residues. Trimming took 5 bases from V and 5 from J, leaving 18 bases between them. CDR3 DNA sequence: TGTGCCAGCAGCGATTCCCCCCGCGGCGTGAATGAAAAACTGTTTTTT. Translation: CASSDSPRGVNEKLFF.

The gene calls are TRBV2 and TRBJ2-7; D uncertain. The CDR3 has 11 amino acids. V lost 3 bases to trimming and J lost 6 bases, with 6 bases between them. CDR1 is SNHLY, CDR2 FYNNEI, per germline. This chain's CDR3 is CASSDPSEQYF. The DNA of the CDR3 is TGTGCCAGCAGTGACCCCTCCGAGCAGTACTTC.

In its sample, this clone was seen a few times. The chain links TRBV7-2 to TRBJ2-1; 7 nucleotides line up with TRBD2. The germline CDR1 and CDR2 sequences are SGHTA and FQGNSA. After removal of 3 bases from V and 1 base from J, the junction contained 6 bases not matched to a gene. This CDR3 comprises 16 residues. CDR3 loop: CASSLLAGVSYNEQFF. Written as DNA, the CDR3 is TGTGCCAGCAGCTTGTTGGCGGGGGTTTCCTACAATGAGCAGTTCTTC.

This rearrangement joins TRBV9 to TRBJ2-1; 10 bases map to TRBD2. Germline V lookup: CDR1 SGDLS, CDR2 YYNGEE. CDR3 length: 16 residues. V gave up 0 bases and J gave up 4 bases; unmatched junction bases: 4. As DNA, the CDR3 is TGTGCCAGCAGCGTAGCGTCTAGCGGGAGTTACAATGAGCAGTTCTTC. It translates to CASSVASSGSYNEQFF.